Listed here are 22 T cell receptor beta chains from one sample, sequenced in a study of blood T cell repertoires in COVID-19. TCRdb's copy holds only in-frame clones and misses some; the assay was immunoSEQ multiplex PCR. The table shows approximately 130,000 clones, with more than 80% occurring only once. Sequencing was performed on peripheral blood. These receptors all stem from a human donor in a cohort sampled during active COVID-19.

The genes are TRBV7-9 and TRBJ2-1; 7 bases are a match to TRBD2. Germline V gives CDR1 SEHNR, CDR2 FQNEAQ (reference sequence). J was trimmed by 6 bases and V by 8 bases; bases with no gene match: 4. CDR3 length equals 12 residues. The DNA for the CDR3 is TGTGCCAGCGAGCGGGACTCCAATGAGCAGTTCTTC. Its protein product is CASERDSNEQFF.

The gene calls are TRBV20-1 and TRBJ1-6; no definite D call. Germline-derived CDR1 and CDR2 are DFQATT and SNEGSKA (reference sequence). CDR3 size: 15 residues. Trimming pared 3 bases from V and 2 bases from J, leaving 11 bases between. Here the CDR3 reads CSASRGDPYNSPLHF. The DNA for the CDR3 is TGCAGTGCTAGTCGGGGAGACCCCTATAATTCACCCCTCCACTTT.

On this clone: The same CDR3 also results from other DNA sequences found in this sample. The rearrangement joins TRBV5-8 to TRBJ2-4; possible D gene TRBD2, 6 bases. Germline V CDR1 and CDR2: SGHTS, YDEGEE. Trimming took off 5 bases at V and 0 bases at J, with 18 bases between the two ends. The CDR3 totals 17 residues. CDR3: CASSPLRDLIAKNIQYF. CDR3 nucleotides: TGTGCCAGCAGTCCCTTGAGGGACTTAATAGCCAAAAACATTCAGTACTTC.

DNA of the CDR3: TGCGCCAGCAGCTTGGGACGGGATAGAGGGACCCAGTACTTC. Protein product: CASSLGRDRGTQYF. The genes are TRBV5-1 and TRBJ2-5; D perhaps matches TRBD2 (5 bases). CDR3 length: 14 residues. The germline CDR1 and CDR2 sequences are SGHRS and YFSETQ. Trimming left V 0 bases short and J 7 bases short, with 13 bases between.

This chain uses TRBV30 with TRBJ2-1, with D hard to call. The CDR3 is 13 amino acids. Trimming cost V 4 bases and J 8 bases, with 15 bases left between them. Germline values: CDR1 GTSNPN, CDR2 SVGIG (reference sequence). The CDR3, as DNA: TGTGCCTGGAACGCATCACCCGCAGATGAGCAGTTCTTC. This sequence encodes CAWNASPADEQFF.

The rearrangement joins TRBV13 to TRBJ2-3; the match to TRBD2 covers 8 bases. The CDR3 spans 15 residues. CDR1 is PRHDT and CDR2 is FYEKMQ in the germline V gene (reference sequence). The V segment lost 5 bases and the J segment 7 bases; nucleotides outside the gene matches: 11. The CDR3: CASSTLERELNTQYF. The CDR3 DNA reads TGTGCCAGCAGCACCCTAGAGCGGGAGCTGAATACGCAGTATTTT. Full variable domain (missing parts from reference TRBV13 and TRBJ2-3): AAGVIQSPRHLIKEKRETATLKCYPIPRHDTVYWYQQGPGQDPQFLISFYEKMQSDKGSIPDRFSAQQFSDYHSELNMSSLELGDSALYFCASSTLERELNTQYFGPGTRLTVL.

The gene calls are TRBV30 and TRBJ1-6, with 8 bases fitting TRBD1. V was pared by 0 bases and J by 10 bases, with 5 bases of the junction left unmatched. Germline V lookup: CDR1 GTSNPN, CDR2 SVGIG (reference sequence). This CDR3 region has 14 residues. As DNA, the CDR3 is TGTGCCTGGAGTGTACCAGGGGGCTACTCACCCCTCCACTTT. Encoded protein: CAWSVPGGYSPLHF.

This chain uses TRBV6-5 with TRBJ1-1; no reliable D call. This CDR3 is built from 13 residues. Germline assignment: CDR1 MNHEY and CDR2 SVGAGI. Trimming shortened V by 7 bases and J by 0 bases, and 9 bases separated the two germline ends. The CDR3 reads CASISPVNTEAFF. Written as DNA, the CDR3 is TGTGCCAGCATATCTCCGGTGAACACTGAAGCTTTCTTT.

V gene TRBV3-1 (or the pseudogene TRBV3-2) combines with J gene TRBJ1-6; D is unresolved. CDR3 length: 14 amino acids. The ends were cut back, 0 bases at V and 9 bases at J, with 9 bases in the middle. Looked up from germline, CDR1 is LGHDT and CDR2 is YNNKEL (reference sequence). CDR3 loop: CASSQDAGFSPLHF. DNA of the CDR3: TGTGCCAGCAGCCAAGATGCGGGGTTTTCACCCCTCCACTTT.

CDR3 loop: CASSTGTGSYEQYF. In DNA, the CDR3 is TGTGCCAGCAGTACCGGGACAGGCTCCTACGAGCAGTACTTC. V and J are TRBV28 and TRBJ2-7; 8 bases map to TRBD1. V gave up 5 bases and J gave up 0 bases; unmatched junction bases: 3. CDR1 is MDHEN, CDR2 SYDVKM, per germline. This CDR3 region has 14 residues.

The chain employs TRBV14 and TRBJ2-7; a possible D gene is TRBD1 (5 bases). Germline lookup yields CDR1 SGHDN and CDR2 FVKESK. V was pared by 0 bases and J by 3 bases, with 12 bases between. The CDR3 loop spans 15 amino acids. The CDR3 spells CASSQDMGRDYEQYF. The CDR3 DNA sequence: TGTGCCAGCAGCCAAGATATGGGGCGAGACTACGAGCAGTACTTC.

This chain joins TRBV6-2 or TRBV6-3 and TRBJ1-1; D uncertain. Germline-derived CDR1 and CDR2 are MNHEY and SVGEGT. V was clipped by 0 bases and J by 2 bases, with 13 bases between them. The CDR3 contains 16 residues. This CDR3 is CASSYSTSRLNTEAFF. The DNA for the CDR3 is TGTGCCAGCAGTTACTCAACGTCACGACTCAACACTGAAGCTTTCTTT.

The chain links TRBV30 to TRBJ1-2, with 7 bases identical to TRBD1. The germline gives CDR1 GTSNPN, CDR2 SVGIG (reference sequence). The ends lost 5 bases at V and 2 bases at J; junction bases unmatched: 14. The CDR3 has 16 amino acids. As DNA, the CDR3 is TGTGCCTGGCTAAGACAGGGAATAGAGGGGAACTATGGCTACACCTTC. Encoded protein: CAWLRQGIEGNYGYTF.

The J gene is TRBJ1-6, the V gene TRBV30, with 8 nucleotides matching TRBD1. Germline lookup yields CDR1 GTSNPN and CDR2 SVGIG (reference sequence). J was trimmed by 9 bases and V by 5 bases; bases with no gene match: 12. This CDR3 is built from 15 residues. This CDR3 reads CAWDQLRTGSSPLHF. CDR3 DNA: TGTGCCTGGGATCAATTGAGGACAGGGTCTTCACCCCTCCACTTT. Full variable domain (remainder filled in from reference TRBV30 and TRBJ1-6): SQTIHQWPATLVQPVGSPLSLECTVEGTSNPNLYWYRQAAGRGLQLLFYSVGIGQISSEVPQNLSASRPQDRQFILSSKKLLLSDSGFYLCAWDQLRTGSSPLHFGNGTRLTVT.

V and J are TRBV10-3 and TRBJ2-3, with D tentatively TRBD1 (5 bases). Germline V CDR1 and CDR2: ENHRY, SYGVKD. The CDR3 is 16 amino acids. The V end lost 0 bases, the J end lost 2 bases, and 12 bases lay between the germline ends. CDR3 amino acids: CAISESGAGPTDTQYF. CDR3 sequence (DNA): TGTGCCATCAGTGAGTCTGGGGCAGGGCCCACAGATACGCAGTATTTT.

This clone was observed a single time. This chain joins TRBV7-6 and TRBJ1-1; tentative D call: TRBD1 (6 bases). Trimming cost V 5 bases and J 7 bases, with 14 bases left between them. Germline values: CDR1 SGHVS, CDR2 FNYEAQ. The CDR3 contains 13 residues. As DNA, the CDR3 is TGTGCCAGCAGCCCCAGGGGTGGGAGTGAAGCTTTCTTT. It translates to CASSPRGGSEAFF.

The chain has TRBV5-1 and TRBJ1-1; a weak D match, TRBD1 (5 bases). CDR3 length equals 12 residues. CDR1 SGHRS and CDR2 YFSETQ come from the germline V gene. V was trimmed by 4 bases and J by 8 bases, leaving 12 bases between them. CDR3 sequence (DNA): TGCGCCAGCAGCCCGCAGGGATTGGAAGCTTTCTTT. This encodes CASSPQGLEAFF.

In this sample, this clone turned up once. The chain joins TRBV5-1 to TRBJ1-5, with a weak D call TRBD1 (5 bases). Looked up from germline, CDR1 is SGHRS and CDR2 is YFSETQ. V lost 0 bases and J 6 bases, leaving 13 bases between the germline ends. This CDR3 region has 15 residues. CDR3 nucleotides: TGCGCCAGCAGCTTGGCGGGGGATCGAAGTCAGCCCCAGCATTTT. This sequence encodes CASSLAGDRSQPQHF.

The V and J genes are TRBV19 and TRBJ1-6; 9 positions match TRBD1. The CDR3 sequence is 15 residues long. Trimming took 1 base from V and 7 from J; bases not matched to a gene: 2. Germline CDR1 LNHDA, CDR2 SQIVND (reference sequence). The CDR3 spells CASSIGGQGNSPLHF. DNA for the CDR3: TGTGCCAGTAGTATAGGTGGACAGGGGAATTCACCCCTCCACTTT.

The V gene is TRBV10-1, the J gene TRBJ2-2, with unresolved D. Germline CDR1 is WNHNN and CDR2 is SYGVQD (reference sequence). The CDR3 covers 15 residues. Trimming left V 2 bases short and J 2 bases short, with 9 bases between. The CDR3 is CASSEAQANTGELFF. In nucleotides, the CDR3 is TGCGCCAGCAGTGAGGCCCAGGCTAACACCGGGGAGCTGTTTTTT.

The chain has TRBV30 and TRBJ1-3; 11 bases are a match to TRBD1. Germline trimming cut 5 bases from V and 4 bases from J; bases unmatched to any gene: 4. The CDR3 runs to 14 residues. CDR1 is GTSNPN and CDR2 is SVGIG in the germline V gene (reference sequence). CDR3 DNA: TGTGCCTGGGGGGACAGGGGGTCCGGAAACACCATATATTTT. It is translated as CAWGDRGSGNTIYF.

V gene TRBV3-1 (or the pseudogene TRBV3-2) combines with J gene TRBJ2-2; TRBD2 is a possible D gene (5 bases). V was shortened by 4 bases and J by 4 bases, with 19 bases between the two germline ends. This CDR3 has 17 residues. CDR1 and CDR2 (germline): LGHDT, YNNKEL (reference sequence). The CDR3 sequence is CASSLILDSRTTGELFF. The CDR3 DNA reads as TGTGCCAGCAGCCTGATCTTGGACTCGAGGACCACCGGGGAGCTGTTTTTT.